A selection of T cell receptor beta chains follows, all from one sample in a study of PD-1 blockade in classical Hodgkin lymphoma. Sequencing was performed with immunoSEQ multiplex PCR; in TCRdb, only in-frame clones are kept and a portion is missing. The sample has 20,000 or so clones, over 80% seen once. The material was CD4+ T cells from blood, obtained before the fourth cycle of nivolumab. These receptors originate from a human donor with classical Hodgkin lymphoma. Both conserved end residues are part of each CDR3. The order of the fields is clone size, V gene, J gene, D gene, CDR3 DNA, CDR3 protein. The D gene is left open where the match is weak. Part of the rows lack a size; the others show once, few, many or a class for expanded clones.

-,TRBV10-3,TRBJ2-3,TRBD2,TGTGCCATCAGTGAGTTAAGAGCGGGAGTGTCATCAGATACGCAGTATTTT,CAISELRAGVSSDTQYF
once,TRBV7-9,TRBJ2-7,TRBD1,TGTGCCAGCAGCTGGGACAGGGTCTCCTACGAGCAGTACTTC,CASSWDRVSYEQYF
-,TRBV11-3,TRBJ2-2,-,TGTGCCAGCAGCTTAGGCGGATTGGGGGACGGGGAGCTGTTTTTT,CASSLGGLGDGELFF
-,TRBV19,TRBJ2-5,-,TGTGCCAGTAGTATCACCAGGGCAGAGACCCAGTACTTC,CASSITRAETQYF
once,TRBV6-1,TRBJ1-5,-,TGTGCCAGCAGTGTGGGTGCTTATAGCAATCAGCCCCAGCATTTT,CASSVGAYSNQPQHF
-,TRBV6-1,TRBJ2-7,-,TGTGCCAGCAGTGAAGCGCGGTACGAGCAGTACTTC,CASSEARYEQYF
once,TRBV19,TRBJ2-1,-,TGTGCCAGTAGTACCTGGGGACCATCTGACAATGAGCAGTTCTTC,CASSTWGPSDNEQFF
-,TRBV25-1,TRBJ1-1,-,TGTGCCACACGGACATCCACTGAAGCTTTCTTT,CATRTSTEAFF
once,TRBV7-8,TRBJ1-5,-,TGTGCCAGCAGTTACGATAGAAGGGACACCTCCTATAGGAATCAGCCCCAGCATTTT,CASSYDRRDTSYRNQPQHF
-,TRBV29-1,TRBJ2-7,TRBD2,TGCAGCGTCGCCCCCGGGAGGTGGGTCGAGCAGTACTTC,CSVAPGRWVEQYF
-,TRBV16,TRBJ2-5,-,TGTGCCAGCAGCCAACGATCATGGCCGGGTCCAGAGACCCAGTACTTC,CASSQRSWPGPETQYF
-,TRBV29-1,TRBJ2-1,TRBD2,TGCAGCGGTACCAGCGGGACCTACAATGAGCAGTTCTTC,CSGTSGTYNEQFF
-,TRBV6-1,TRBJ2-3,-,TGTGCCAGCAGTGAAGCGCTGCAGGGCTCAGATACGCAGTATTTT,CASSEALQGSDTQYF
-,TRBV19,TRBJ2-1,-,TGTGCCAGTAGTATGGGACATTCCTACAATGAGCAGTTCTTC,CASSMGHSYNEQFF
few,TRBV28,TRBJ2-5,-,TGTGCCAGCAGTCTGCCTCCCTCAGAGACCCAGTACTTC,CASSLPPSETQYF
few,TRBV19,TRBJ2-3,-,TGTGCCAGTAGTCGCAGGGCCCAGCCCGATACGCAGTATTTT,CASSRRAQPDTQYF
-,TRBV19,TRBJ2-1,-,TGTGCCAGTAGTACCCGGGACAAGGTTGAGCAGTTCTTC,CASSTRDKVEQFF
-,TRBV9,TRBJ2-3,-,TGTGCCAGCAGTCGCGGGACCACAGATACGCAGTATTTT,CASSRGTTDTQYF
-,TRBV6-5,TRBJ2-5,TRBD1,TGTGCCAGCAGCCGGACAGGGTCTGGAGAGACCCAGTACTTC,CASSRTGSGETQYF
-,TRBV5-6,TRBJ2-7,TRBD2,TGTGCCAGCAGCTTGGGGGAAACCAGACTAGCGGGCTACGAGCAGTACTTC,CASSLGETRLAGYEQYF
-,TRBV6-1,TRBJ2-7,-,TGTGCCAGCAGCCTAGGAGGGTTCTACGAGCAGTACTTC,CASSLGGFYEQYF
-,TRBV10-1,TRBJ2-3,-,TGCGCCAGCAGTGGGTTGCAATACGGTACCACAGATACGCAGTATTTT,CASSGLQYGTTDTQYF
once,TRBV6-1,TRBJ2-5,-,TGTGCCAGCAGTGAAGCGGGAACAGAGACCCAGTACTTC,CASSEAGTETQYF
-,TRBV28,TRBJ2-7,TRBD1,TGTGCCAGCAGCCTGGCGCACAGGGGTAACGAGCAGTACTTC,CASSLAHRGNEQYF
-,TRBV5-1,TRBJ2-1,TRBD2,TGCGCCAGCAGTTTGGCCGGGACTAGTTCCTACAATGAGCAGTTCTTC,CASSLAGTSSYNEQFF
-,TRBV5-1,TRBJ2-5,-,TGCGCCAGCAGCTTGGATGCAGAATCCGTTCGGGAGACCCAGTACTTC,CASSLDAESVRETQYF
-,TRBV5-1,TRBJ2-1,TRBD2,TGCGCCAGCAGCTTGACTAGCGGGTATATAGGTGAGCAGTTCTTC,CASSLTSGYIGEQFF
-,TRBV27,TRBJ2-1,TRBD2,TGTGCCAGCAGGACTACCCGGGGGGCGGGAGGGCCTTCCTACAATGAGCAGTTCTTC,CASRTTRGAGGPSYNEQFF
-,TRBV5-4,TRBJ2-7,TRBD2,TGTGCCAGCAGCCGGACTAGCGGGGGCTCCTACGAGCAGTACTTC,CASSRTSGGSYEQYF
-,TRBV7-2,TRBJ2-7,-,TGTGCCAGCAGCGCCTCAGGACACTCCTACGAGCAGTACTTC,CASSASGHSYEQYF
-,TRBV6-1,TRBJ1-2,-,TGTGCCAGCGGGCGCCGCGGGTATGGCTACACCTTC,CASGRRGYGYTF
-,TRBV7-3,TRBJ2-3,-,TGTGCCAGCAGCAGACAGAGGTCAGATACGCAGTATTTT,CASSRQRSDTQYF
-,TRBV5-4,TRBJ2-7,TRBD2,TGTGCCAGCAGCGAGGGACTAGCCTACGAGCAGTACTTC,CASSEGLAYEQYF
-,TRBV5-1,TRBJ2-3,-,TGCGCCAGCAGCTTGGGACTAGATCGGGGAGATACGCAGTATTTT,CASSLGLDRGDTQYF
-,TRBV28,TRBJ1-5,TRBD1,TGTGCCAGCAGTTCAGGGGGTTCAAGGCAGCCCCAGCATTTT,CASSSGGSRQPQHF
-,TRBV21-1,TRBJ2-2,-,TGTGCCAGCAGTAAAGGCGCGGGATGGAACACCGGGGAGCTGTTTTTT,CASSKGAGWNTGELFF
-,TRBV9,TRBJ2-3,TRBD1,TGTGCCAGCAGTGAGGGGGCCTTCACAGATACGCAGTATTTT,CASSEGAFTDTQYF
-,TRBV5-4,TRBJ2-1,-,TGTGCCAGCAGCTTGGTACAGGGTGTGAGCTACAATGAGCAGTTCTTC,CASSLVQGVSYNEQFF
few,TRBV27,TRBJ1-4,-,TGTGCCAGCAGTCAGGGGTCCGCTAATGAAAAACTGTTTTTT,CASSQGSANEKLFF
-,TRBV14,TRBJ2-3,TRBD2,TGTGCCAGCAGCCCCGGGACTACCCCAGAGACGCAGTATTTT,CASSPGTTPETQYF
-,TRBV7-2,TRBJ2-1,TRBD2,TGTGCCAGCAGCTCCCCCACGGGGGGATACAATGAGCAGTTCTTC,CASSSPTGGYNEQFF
once,TRBV5-1,TRBJ2-2,-,TGCGCCAGCCGTCCAGGGGAGCGTGGCACCGGGGAGCTGTTTTTT,CASRPGERGTGELFF
-,TRBV10-3,TRBJ2-7,-,TGTGCCATCAGACAGGGGTCTAGCGACGAGCAGTACTTC,CAIRQGSSDEQYF
-,TRBV6-5,TRBJ1-1,-,TGTGCCAGCAGTACCAGACAGATCATGAACACTGAAGCTTTCTTT,CASSTRQIMNTEAFF
-,TRBV5-1,TRBJ2-3,-,TGCGCCAGCAGCAGCAGCCAGGGTAATACGCAGTATTTT,CASSSSQGNTQYF
-,TRBV6-5,TRBJ2-7,-,TGTGCCAGCAGTCAGATCGGGAGACTCGAGCAGTACTTC,CASSQIGRLEQYF
-,TRBV5-1,TRBJ2-3,-,TGCGCCAGCAGCTTGGCGGGAGCCGATACGCAGTATTTT,CASSLAGADTQYF
-,TRBV28,TRBJ2-7,TRBD1,TGTGCCAGCAGTTTGACAGGGGGAATGAGCGAGCAGTACTTC,CASSLTGGMSEQYF
-,TRBV10-3,TRBJ1-2,-,TGTGCCATCAGTGAGTCAGCTAAAGGGGGCTACACCTTC,CAISESAKGGYTF
-,TRBV6-5,TRBJ1-3,TRBD1,TGTGCCAGCAGTTACCGGGGGACAGCCTCTGGAAACACCATATATTTT,CASSYRGTASGNTIYF
-,TRBV19,TRBJ2-7,-,TGTGCCAGTAGTATAGTGGTGGGCTCCGAGCAGTACTTC,CASSIVVGSEQYF